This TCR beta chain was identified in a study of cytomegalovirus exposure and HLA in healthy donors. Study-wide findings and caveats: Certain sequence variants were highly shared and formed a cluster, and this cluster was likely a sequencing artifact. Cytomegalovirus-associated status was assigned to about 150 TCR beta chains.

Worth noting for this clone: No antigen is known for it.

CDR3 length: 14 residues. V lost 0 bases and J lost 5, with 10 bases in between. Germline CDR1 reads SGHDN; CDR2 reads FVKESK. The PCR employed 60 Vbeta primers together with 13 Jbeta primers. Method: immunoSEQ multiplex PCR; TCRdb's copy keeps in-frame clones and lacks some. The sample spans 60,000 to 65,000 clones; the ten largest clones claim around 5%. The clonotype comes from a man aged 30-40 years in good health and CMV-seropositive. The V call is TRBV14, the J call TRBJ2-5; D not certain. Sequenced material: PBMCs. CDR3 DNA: TGTGCCAGCAGCCAAGAAGAGGCTCGGGAGACCCAGTACTTC. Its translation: CASSQEEARETQYF.